The sequence of this T cell receptor beta chain was determined in a study of T cell responses to AZD1222 COVID-19 vaccine. General study findings and limits: It should be noted that donors were predominantly white British and more often female, and clonal diversity was possibly underestimated. Close to half of spike-specific TCRs reportedly recognize unmutated variant regions. Increased Spike-specific TCR breadth and depth were observed after two AZD1222 doses.

Only a few counts were recorded for this clone. Its target is unknown. Produced via immunoSEQ multiplex PCR; TCRdb's table is partial and in-frame only. Here the sample spans more than 95,000 clones, roughly 88% being singletons. V shed 0 bases and J shed 3 bases, with 17 bases lying between them. CDR1 and CDR2 from the germline V gene are MGHRA and YSYEKL. The CDR3 extends over 17 amino acids. The chain carries TRBV4-1 and TRBJ1-2; possibly TRBD1 for D (6 bases). This receptor was obtained from an adult in good health. This sample comprised peripheral blood, obtained on day 0 of MenACWY control vaccination. The CDR3, as DNA: TGCGCCAGCAGCCAAGAGGCGTTCAGGAGGACAGACTATGGCTACACCTTC. The encoded protein is CASSQEAFRRTDYGYTF.